These T cell receptor beta chains were read from a single sample in a study of T cells in Graves' hyperthyroidism and ophthalmopathy. TCRdb ran MiXCR on the multiplex PCR reads and lists one entry per CDR3 protein. The sample contains hundreds of thousands of distinct CDR3 sequences, 15% to 20% of which appear only once. Input material: blood. These receptors all come from a man in his forties with Graves' ophthalmopathy. CDR3s include the opening cysteine and the closing phenylalanine or tryptophan. A D gene is named only where the DNA matches it firmly. Clone sizes are given selectively: once, few, many, or a class where the clone is expanded.

V gene	clone size	J gene	D gene	CDR3 DNA	CDR3 protein
TRBV5-1	many	TRBJ2-1	NA	TGCGCCAGCAGCTCTAGCGTAAGCTCCTACAATGAGCAGTTCTTC	CASSSSVSSYNEQFF
TRBV7-8	few	TRBJ2-2	NA	TGTGCCAGCAGTCCCGGGATTCACACCGGGGAGCTGTTTTTT	CASSPGIHTGELFF
TRBV6-2/TRBV6-3	many	TRBJ1-2	NA	TGTGCCAGCAGCCGGGACACATACTATGGCTACACCTTC	CASSRDTYYGYTF
TRBV6-1	few	TRBJ2-1	NA	TGTGCCAGCAGTGAAGCCCCGACGACAGCTAACAATGAGCAGTTCTTC	CASSEAPTTANNEQFF
TRBV20-1	NA	TRBJ2-7	NA	TGCAGTGCTAGAGACTATGGGGGGGACAGCCTCTACGAGCAGTACTTC	CSARDYGGDSLYEQYF
TRBV5-8	once	TRBJ2-1	TRBD2	TGTGCCAGCAGCCAAGATGGGCGGGGGGCAAGCAATGAGCAGTTCTTC	CASSQDGRGASNEQFF
TRBV7-2	NA	TRBJ1-3	NA	TGTGCCAGCAGCTTATGGGTGGCTAGAGCTGGAAACACCATATATTTT	CASSLWVARAGNTIYF
TRBV6-1	many	TRBJ2-7	TRBD2	TGTGCCAGCAGGCGGACTAGCGGTTACGAGCAGTACTTC	CASRRTSGYEQYF
TRBV20-1	NA	TRBJ2-3	TRBD1	TGCAGTGCTACCCACCTAAGGGGGCAGGGGGCGGATACGCAGTATTTT	CSATHLRGQGADTQYF
TRBV12-3/TRBV12-4	few	TRBJ2-5	TRBD2	TGTGCCAGCAGTTCTTCTAGCGGACAAGAGACCCAGTACTTC	CASSSSSGQETQYF
TRBV6-2/TRBV6-3	NA	TRBJ1-5	NA	TGTGCCAGCAGTTCGGGACACCAGCCCCAGCATTTT	CASSSGHQPQHF
TRBV12-3/TRBV12-4	NA	TRBJ1-5	NA	TGTGCCAGCAGTTTTGAGGGACCCAGGTTGGAGAGCAATCAGCCCCAGCATTTT	CASSFEGPRLESNQPQHF
TRBV20-1	once	TRBJ2-7	TRBD2	TGCAGTGCTCGATGGACTAGCGGGACACAATACGAGCAGTACTTC	CSARWTSGTQYEQYF
TRBV11-2	many	TRBJ2-3	NA	TGTGCCAGCAGCTCCCGCACGATCTTCCGGAACACAGATACGCAGTATTTT	CASSSRTIFRNTDTQYF
TRBV19	few	TRBJ1-4	TRBD1	TGTGCCAGTAGGGACCCGACAGGGAATTGGGCCGCTAATGAAAAACTGTTTTTT	CASRDPTGNWAANEKLFF
TRBV20-1	many	TRBJ2-1	TRBD2	TGCAGTGCTAGGCCCCTCCCTACTAGCGGAAATGAGCAGTTCTTC	CSARPLPTSGNEQFF
TRBV7-9	NA	TRBJ2-7	NA	TGTGCCAGCAGCTTAGGGGAGGGGGTACACTACGAGCAGTACTTC	CASSLGEGVHYEQYF
TRBV7-9	NA	TRBJ2-7	NA	TGTGCCAGCAGCTTAGGGCTGGAGTACGAGCAGTACTTC	CASSLGLEYEQYF
TRBV6-2/TRBV6-3	few	TRBJ1-5	NA	TGTGCCAGCAGTTATTTGGGGTTAGGCCAGCCCCAGCATTTT	CASSYLGLGQPQHF
TRBV5-1	few	TRBJ2-1	NA	TGCGCCACGAAGGTCGCTGGACTCAATGAGCAGTTCTTC	CATKVAGLNEQFF
TRBV30	few	TRBJ2-5	NA	TGTGCCTGGAGATCGGGGTGGATGGGGACCCAGTACTTC	CAWRSGWMGTQYF
TRBV11-3	few	TRBJ2-1	NA	TGTGCCAGCAGCTTAGGGCCCATTTACAATGAGCAGTTCTTC	CASSLGPIYNEQFF
TRBV9	NA	TRBJ2-3	NA	TGTGCCAGCAGCGCCCTAGGAGCCCCCACAGATACGCAGTATTTT	CASSALGAPTDTQYF
TRBV11-2	NA	TRBJ2-7	NA	TGTGCCAGCAGCCCGATACGGGGTGCCTCCTACGAGCAGTACTTC	CASSPIRGASYEQYF
TRBV7-8	NA	TRBJ2-7	TRBD2	TGTGCCAGCACCCGACTAGCGGGAGATCTCCATGAGCAGTACTTC	CASTRLAGDLHEQYF
TRBV6-2/TRBV6-3	NA	TRBJ2-1	NA	TGTGCCAGCAGTTACCCGACAAACTCCTACAATGAGCAGTTCTTC	CASSYPTNSYNEQFF
TRBV3-1	many	TRBJ2-1	TRBD2	TGTGCCAGCAGCCATTTCCCACCGGGACTAGCGGGATACAATGAGCAGTTCTTC	CASSHFPPGLAGYNEQFF
TRBV3-1	NA	TRBJ1-2	TRBD1	TGTGCCAGCAGCCGAGGACAGGGGGCTAACTATGGCTACACCTTC	CASSRGQGANYGYTF
TRBV20-1	NA	TRBJ1-2	TRBD1	TGCAGTGCTATTAGTGGGACAGGCTATGGCTACACCTTC	CSAISGTGYGYTF
TRBV20-1	NA	TRBJ2-3	NA	TGCAGTGCAAGACATTTTAGCACAGATACGCAGTATTTT	CSARHFSTDTQYF